This T cell receptor beta chain was captured by sequencing in a study of CD8+ T cells in alopecia areata. Study-level results: Patients displayed less clarity in TCR sharing than mice, a finding possibly related to HLA. Lesional scalp displayed greater clonality than normal scalp, most notably in alopecia totalis/universalis.

Specimens obtained from alopecia areata patients comprised lesional scalp punch biopsies and peripheral blood. Comment on this clone: Its target is not known.

The V and J ends lost 4 bases and 8 bases, in that order; junction bases with no gene match: 10. This CDR3 region has 14 residues. Per germline, CDR1 SQVTM and CDR2 ANQGSEA. RNA extraction was followed by reverse transcription into cDNA, which acted as the sequencing template. Sequenced by immunoSEQ multiplex PCR; TCRdb stores in-frame clones only, minus some. The sample lists some 120,000 clones, approximately 47% occurring once. The clonotype comes from a human donor with alopecia areata. J is TRBJ2-2 and V is TRBV29-1; 7 bases map to TRBD2. Sequences were obtained from NKG2D-low CD8+ T cells sorted from blood. This chain's CDR3 is CSVGRTRGAGELFF. The CDR3 nucleotides are TGCAGCGTTGGCCGGACTAGGGGAGCAGGGGAGCTGTTTTTT.